This TCR beta chain was retrieved from a study of OX40 agonist ivuxolimab in advanced cancers. Study background: Ivuxolimab doses were 0.01, 0.1, 0.3, 1.5, 3 or 10 mg/kg every 2 weeks. People who had prior anti-PD-1, anti-PD-L1 or anti-CTLA-4 therapy could take part, and 35% to 50% had some.

Some clones are missing from TCRdb's copy, which holds only in-frame ones; the method was immunoSEQ multiplex PCR. The table records some 90,000 clones, about 90% of them present only once. This clone came up once. This CDR3 spans 17 amino acids. Germline CDR1 is MDHEN and CDR2 is SYDVKM. The J segment lost 1 base and the V segment lost 8 bases, leaving 9 bases of the junction unmatched. The clonotype comes from an adult with an advanced solid tumor such as melanoma, head and neck, liver or kidney cancer. The sequencing used CD4+ or CD8+ T cells sorted from blood, collected in a trial of the OX40 agonist ivuxolimab. This chain links TRBV28 with TRBJ2-4; 12 nucleotides match TRBD1. The CDR3 nucleotides are TGTGCCAGCTTCCCGGGACAGGGGGCAACGGCCAAAAACATTCAGTACTTC. Amino acid sequence: CASFPGQGATAKNIQYF.